This TCR beta chain was observed in a study of OX40 agonist ivuxolimab in advanced cancers. Study overall: Partial responses were seen in three patients, one with hepatocellular carcinoma and two with cutaneous melanoma. General study results and limits: Expanded clones belonging to CD8+ T cells outnumbered, on average, those of CD4+. Clonal expansion was among the lowest in partial responders at 0.1-3.0 mg/kg, especially CD8+.

Profiling relied on immunoSEQ multiplex PCR, and the TCRdb table lists in-frame clones only, not all of them. The data hold around 92,000 clones, with around four fifths observed a single time. Details on this clone: Its antigen remains unknown.

V was trimmed by 2 bases and J by 5 bases, leaving 16 bases between them. Germline V lookup: CDR1 SGHAT, CDR2 FQNNGV. The CDR3 sequence is 16 residues long. The chain joins TRBV11-2 to TRBJ2-4; D is tentatively TRBD1 or TRBD2 (5 bases each). The material sequenced was CD4+ or CD8+ T cells sorted from blood, taken in a trial of the OX40 agonist ivuxolimab. This TCR came from an adult with an advanced solid tumor such as melanoma, head and neck, liver or kidney cancer. The CDR3 DNA is TGTGCCAGCAGCTTACCAATGGGGACCGGCGAAAACATTCAGTACTTC. Translation: CASSLPMGTGENIQYF.